The clone carrying this TCR beta chain was seen only a few times. Its antigen is unknown. These data are taken from a study of T-cell reconstitution after alpha-beta-depleted transplantation in children. Study conclusions and caveats: At day 60, the high TCRbeta diversity found in some patients originated from recipient T cells and thymic progenitors that had survived. Newly produced T cells mostly accounted for T-cell counts and diversity one year post-transplant.

The CDR3 is 13 amino acids. Germline CDR1 reads SGDLS; CDR2 reads YYNGEE. Trimming shortened V by 3 bases and J by 4 bases, and 10 bases separated the two germline ends. For TCRbeta, the library was prepared with unique molecular identifiers. One entry per CDR3 protein, called by TCRdb with MiXCR from the PCR reads. The sample has 600,000 to 800,000 distinct CDR3 sequences; over 10% are singletons. The chain is built from TRBV9 and TRBJ2-5; no definite D call. This sequence originates from a girl aged 2 to 10 with congenital amegakaryocytic thrombocytopenia, due to receive a stem cell transplant. This material consisted of PBMCs, taken before TCRalphabeta/CD19-depleted stem cell transplant. The DNA for the CDR3 is TGTGCCAGCAGCGCGACACTCCGAGAGACCCAGTACTTC. Translated, it gives CASSATLRETQYF.